Listed below are T cell receptor beta chains from one sample, sequenced in a study of cytomegalovirus exposure and HLA in healthy donors. Measured with immunoSEQ multiplex PCR; TCRdb has only the in-frame clones, and not every one. The repertoire holds approximately 90,000 clones, with 95% to 98% as singletons. The sequenced sample consisted of PBMCs. The receptors come from a man aged 18 to 29 in good health and CMV-seronegative. CDR3s include the opening cysteine and the closing phenylalanine or tryptophan. The D gene is left open where the match is weak. The size field is filled for only some rows; it gives once, few, many or a size class.

. | . | TRBJ1-1 | TRBV6-1 | CASSVSVLNTEAFF | TGTGCCAGCAGTGTGTCAGTTTTGAACACTGAAGCTTTCTTT
. | TRBD2 | TRBJ2-7 | TRBV4-1 | CASSQGILAGYEQYF | TGCGCCAGCAGCCAAGGAATTCTAGCGGGGTACGAGCAGTACTTC
. | TRBD2 | TRBJ2-3 | TRBV27 | CASSPDTRVAGGPNTQYF | TGTGCCAGCAGTCCCGACACTCGGGTAGCGGGAGGCCCAAATACGCAGTATTTT
. | TRBD1 | TRBJ1-1 | TRBV5-8 | CASSGGQGFTEAFF | TGTGCCAGCAGCGGCGGACAGGGTTTCACTGAAGCTTTCTTT
. | . | TRBJ1-5 | TRBV27 | CASSKEGRNQPQHF | TGTGCCAGCAGTAAGGAGGGGCGAAATCAGCCCCAGCATTTT
. | . | TRBJ1-1 | TRBV2 | CASSGQGGNTEAFF | TGTGCCAGCAGTGGGCAAGGGGGGAACACTGAAGCTTTCTTT
. | . | TRBJ2-5 | TRBV6-1 | CASSEVGLQETQYF | TGTGCCAGCAGTGAAGTTGGACTCCAAGAGACCCAGTACTTC
once | TRBD1 | TRBJ2-3 | TRBV15 | CATSRGGDRGRTDTQYF | TGTGCCACCAGCAGAGGAGGGGACAGGGGGCGGACAGATACGCAGTATTTT
. | . | TRBJ2-3 | TRBV28 | CASKENPTQGEKQYF | TGTGCCAGCAAAGAAAATCCAACTCAAGGAGAAAAACAGTATTTT
. | . | TRBJ2-1 | TRBV13 | CASSHTDHNEQFF | TGTGCCAGCAGTCATACAGATCACAATGAGCAGTTCTTC
. | TRBD1 | TRBJ1-1 | TRBV28 | CASSRGTTEAFF | TGTGCCAGCTCCAGGGGGACCACTGAAGCTTTCTTT
. | . | TRBJ1-1 | TRBV30 | CAWNRVNEAFF | TGTGCCTGGAACAGGGTTAATGAAGCTTTCTTT
. | . | TRBJ2-3 | TRBV7-9 | CASSLSGDTQYF | TGTGCCAGCAGCTTATCGGGGGATACGCAGTATTTT
. | . | TRBJ2-5 | TRBV5-1 | CASSPGVRRGPQETQYF | TGCGCCAGCAGCCCGGGGGTCCGACGCGGACCCCAAGAGACCCAGTACTTC
. | TRBD2 | TRBJ2-7 | TRBV4-2 | CASSQDQASGHYEQYF | TGTGCCAGCAGCCAAGATCAGGCTAGCGGCCACTACGAGCAGTACTTC
. | . | TRBJ2-1 | TRBV7-2 | CASSLRVAVEQFF | TGTGCCAGCAGCTTACGGGTAGCGGTTGAGCAGTTCTTC
. | . | TRBJ1-4 | TRBV30 | CAWSVGGAANEKLFF | TGTGCCTGGAGTGTTGGAGGGGCAGCAAATGAAAAACTGTTTTTT
. | . | TRBJ1-5 | TRBV28 | CASSSNQRGNQPQHF | TGTGCCAGCAGTTCGAACCAGCGGGGCAATCAGCCCCAGCATTTT
. | TRBD2 | TRBJ2-1 | TRBV7-9 | CASSPRRRESYNEQFF | TGTGCCAGCAGTCCCCGGCGGCGGGAGTCCTACAATGAGCAGTTCTTC
. | . | TRBJ1-5 | TRBV19 | CASSTRQVVGNQPQHF | TGTGCCAGTAGTACAAGACAGGTAGTAGGCAATCAGCCCCAGCATTTT
. | TRBD1 | TRBJ1-5 | TRBV6-5 | CASSSPPGQGNQPQHF | TGTGCCAGCAGTTCGCCCCCGGGACAGGGTAACCAGCCCCAGCATTTT
. | . | TRBJ1-1 | TRBV10-3 | CAIKGDTEAFF | TGTGCCATCAAAGGGGACACTGAAGCTTTCTTT
once | . | TRBJ2-1 | TRBV27 | CASKKLASVHNEQFF | TGTGCCAGCAAAAAACTAGCCTCTGTGCACAATGAGCAGTTCTTC
. | . | TRBJ1-2 | TRBV4-1 | CASSQFRDTNYGYTF | TGCGCCAGCAGCCAATTCCGGGACACTAACTATGGCTACACCTTC
. | . | TRBJ1-1 | TRBV5-1 | CASSLATGGGTEAFF | TGCGCCAGCAGCTTGGCTACGGGGGGGGGCACTGAAGCTTTCTTT
. | TRBD1 | TRBJ2-1 | TRBV7-7 | CASSLGNRGQNEQFF | TGTGCTAGCAGCTTAGGGAACAGGGGGCAAAATGAGCAGTTCTTC
. | . | TRBJ1-2 | TRBV19 | CASSIGLQDRGYTF | TGTGCCAGTAGTATAGGTCTCCAGGATCGCGGCTACACCTTC
. | TRBD1 | TRBJ1-1 | TRBV9 | CASSGRQGAAEAFF | TGTGCCAGCAGCGGAAGGCAGGGGGCTGCAGAAGCTTTCTTT
. | TRBD1 | TRBJ1-3 | TRBV7-7 | CASSRGTGQGNTIYF | TGTGCTAGCAGCAGGGGGACGGGACAGGGAAACACCATATATTTT
. | . | TRBJ2-5 | TRBV7-6 | CASSDTQETQYF | TGTGCCAGCAGTGACACCCAAGAGACCCAGTACTTC
once | TRBD2 | TRBJ2-1 | TRBV5-5 | CASSPRGLAWRDEQFF | TGTGCCAGCAGCCCTAGGGGACTAGCCTGGCGGGATGAGCAGTTCTTC
many | . | TRBJ1-2 | TRBV2 | CASSGSSYGYTF | TGTGCCAGCAGTGGTAGCAGCTATGGCTACACCTTC
. | . | TRBJ2-2 | TRBV29-1 | CSVERPTDPGTGELFF | TGCAGCGTTGAACGACCGACGGACCCGGGGACCGGGGAGCTGTTTTTT
. | . | TRBJ2-2 | TRBV27 | CASSPDSHTGELFF | TGTGCCAGCAGTCCCGACAGTCACACCGGGGAGCTGTTTTTT
. | . | TRBJ2-5 | TRBV29-1 | CSVRNPETQYF | TGCAGCGTGCGAAACCCGGAGACCCAGTACTTC
once | . | TRBJ1-2 | TRBV27 | CASSSDPAGLYGYTF | TGTGCCAGCAGTTCCGACCCGGCGGGGCTCTATGGCTACACCTTC
. | TRBD2 | TRBJ2-5 | TRBV5-1 | CASSLIRAGSETQYF | TGCGCCAGCAGCTTGATTAGAGCGGGAAGCGAGACCCAGTACTTC
. | TRBD1 | TRBJ2-1 | TRBV6-5 | CASSYGQGASRFF | TGTGCCAGCAGTTACGGTCAGGGGGCGTCGCGTTTCTTC
. | . | TRBJ1-1 | TRBV7-2 | CASSPRYRKNTEAFF | TGTGCCAGCAGCCCACGGTACAGGAAGAACACTGAAGCTTTCTTT
. | . | TRBJ2-5 | TRBV19 | CASSITLDTGKETQYF | TGTGCCAGTAGTATTACTTTGGACACAGGTAAAGAGACCCAGTACTTC
. | TRBD2 | TRBJ2-5 | TRBV6-6 | CASSYSLSGKETQYF | TGTGCCAGCAGTTACTCACTCAGCGGGAAAGAGACCCAGTACTTC
. | TRBD2 | TRBJ2-2 | TRBV7-3 | CASSPKAGVLTGELFF | TGTGCCAGCAGCCCCAAAGCGGGAGTACTTACCGGGGAGCTGTTTTTT
. | . | TRBJ1-1 | TRBV6-1 | CASSEVPGGTEAFF | TGTGCCAGCAGTGAAGTACCAGGTGGCACTGAAGCTTTCTTT
. | . | TRBJ1-2 | TRBV5-6 | CASSLEQSGGYTF | TGTGCCAGCAGCTTGGAGCAGTCGGGGGGCTACACCTTC
. | TRBD1 | TRBJ1-5 | TRBV9 | CASSPRTGSNQPQHF | TGTGCCAGCAGCCCACGGACAGGAAGCAATCAGCCCCAGCATTTT
. | TRBD1 | TRBJ2-7 | TRBV27 | CASSYGTGLYEQYF | TGTGCCAGCAGCTACGGGACAGGGCTCTACGAGCAGTACTTC
. | . | TRBJ2-2 | TRBV9 | CASSVGGAGELFF | TGTGCCAGCAGCGTAGGAGGAGCCGGGGAGCTGTTTTTT
. | . | TRBJ2-1 | TRBV9 | CASSVSSEQFF | TGTGCCAGCAGCGTATCCAGTGAGCAGTTCTTC
. | TRBD2 | TRBJ2-1 | TRBV6-4 | CASSGLAGRSYNEQFF | TGTGCCAGCAGTGGGCTAGCGGGCCGAAGCTACAATGAGCAGTTCTTC
. | TRBD1 | TRBJ1-4 | TRBV6-5 | CASSSTGTANEKLFF | TGTGCCAGCAGTTCGACCGGGACAGCTAATGAAAAACTGTTTTTT
. | TRBD2 | TRBJ2-1 | TRBV19 | CASSPGLAEAYEQFF | TGTGCCAGTAGCCCTGGACTAGCGGAAGCTTATGAGCAGTTCTTC
. | TRBD2 | TRBJ2-6 | TRBV5-4 | CASSLGTSVPGANVLTF | TGTGCCAGCAGCTTGGGGACTAGCGTACCTGGGGCCAACGTCCTGACTTTC
. | . | TRBJ2-2 | TRBV5-4 | CASSLESETGELFF | TGTGCCAGCAGCTTGGAAAGTGAGACCGGGGAGCTGTTTTTT
once | . | TRBJ1-1 | TRBV6-6 | CASRGDEVEAFF | TGTGCCAGCAGGGGAGACGAAGTTGAAGCTTTCTTT
. | . | TRBJ1-2 | TRBV10-3 | CAISESGGDYGYTF | TGTGCCATCAGTGAGTCCGGGGGGGACTATGGCTACACCTTC
. | TRBD2 | TRBJ2-1 | TRBV7-9 | CASSLALIAGSRDNEQFF | TGTGCCAGCAGCTTAGCGCTAATAGCGGGTAGTCGAGACAATGAGCAGTTCTTC
. | TRBD2 | TRBJ2-3 | TRBV7-2 | CASSLRLAGFTDTQYF | TGTGCCAGCAGCCTCAGACTAGCGGGGTTCACAGATACGCAGTATTTT